This T cell receptor beta chain comes out of a study of beta chain features in type 1 diabetes. Broader study findings: cDNA-based sequencing might over-represent cells highly expressing TCR. PCR could preferentially amplify shorter templates, alike in patients and controls. Type 1 diabetes patients showed a moderate but significant shortening of TCRB CDR3s in all four CD4+ subsets. The study found fewer insertions and more deletions at VDJ junctions in type 1 diabetes patients.

Reverse transcribing all isolated RNA meant expressed TCRB transcripts were sequenced. Measured with immunoSEQ multiplex PCR; TCRdb has only the in-frame clones, and not every one. This sample has roughly 140,000 clones; 48% occur once, and the top ten carry under 0.45%. This CDR3 is 13 amino acids long. Germline V gene sequence: CDR1 SGHRS, CDR2 YFSETQ. Trimming pared 5 bases from V and 5 bases from J, leaving 13 bases between. Of note for this clone: Antigen unknown.

The V call is TRBV5-1, the J call TRBJ1-2; D remains ambiguous. The sequenced material came from Tregs from blood. The clonotype originates from a man aged 18 to 30 in good health. The CDR3 sequence: CASSSVNPYGYTF. CDR3 sequence (DNA): TGCGCCAGCAGTTCGGTTAATCCTTATGGCTACACCTTC.